The present T cell receptor (beta chain) was sequenced within a study of T-cell memory formation after mild COVID-19. In the study overall: The two donors had largely donor-specific TCR clusters.

With 5 bases clipped from V and 3 bases from J, the junction kept 3 bases outside the gene matches. The CDR3 spans 14 residues. This clonotype has more than one count but fewer than ten. The TCR alpha and TCR beta cDNA libraries, bearing sample barcodes and UMIs, were generated by 5'RACE using constant-segment primers. MiXCR, applied by TCRdb to the 5' RACE reads, yields one record per CDR3 protein. In the table there are about 190,000 distinct CDR3 sequences, 15% to 20% of which are singletons. V usage is TRBV12-3 or TRBV12-4 and J usage is TRBJ1-5; 8 nucleotides agree with TRBD1. This TCR derives from an adult woman who had mild COVID-19 (a few samples of this study predate the infection). Cell type and time point are not known. Sequenced material: PBMCs or a T cell subset sorted from them (not recorded which). CDR3 in amino acids: CASSLRGLNQPQHF. The CDR3 DNA follows: TGTGCCAGCAGTCTCAGGGGGCTCAATCAGCCCCAGCATTTT.